The 29 T cell receptor beta chains given below trace back to one sample, sequenced in a study of T cell responses to AZD1222 COVID-19 vaccine. Assay used: immunoSEQ multiplex PCR; TCRdb lists only in-frame clones, some missing. The sample includes around 130,000 clones, 92% of them seen just once. Sequenced material: peripheral blood, taken 28 days after the second AZD1222 dose. The receptors derive from an adult who received the AZD1222 COVID-19 vaccine.

The chain couples TRBV6-2 or TRBV6-3 to TRBJ2-7, with TRBD2 matching 14 bases. There are 20 residues in the CDR3. V dropped 5 bases and J dropped 2; count of bases not matched to a gene: 17. Germline V gene lookup returns CDR1 MNHEY and CDR2 SVGEGT. In nucleotides, the CDR3 is TGTGCCAGCAGTAAACAAGGCCTTCCGGGACTAGCGGGAGCAACCTACGAGCAGTACTTC. This sequence encodes CASSKQGLPGLAGATYEQYF.

The gene calls are TRBV28 and TRBJ1-4, with D unresolved. There are 14 residues in the CDR3. In germline, CDR1 is MDHEN, CDR2 SYDVKM. Trimming took 6 bases from V and 8 from J, leaving 16 bases between them. CDR3 bases: TGTGCCAGCAGCCTGCCGGGCCGCCGAGAAAAACTGTTTTTT. Its protein is CASSLPGRREKLFF.

The gene calls are TRBV18 and TRBJ2-1; 7 bases are a match to TRBD1. CDR3 length: 14 amino acids. Looked up from germline, CDR1 is KGHSH and CDR2 is LQKENI. V dropped 6 bases and J dropped 7; count of bases not matched to a gene: 9. CDR3 bases: TGTGCCAGCTCTCAGACAGGGTCAAAGAATGAGCAGTTCTTC. Translation gives CASSQTGSKNEQFF.

CDR3 nucleotides: TGTGCCAGCAGCCAAGATAGTACCACCTACAATGAGCAGTTCTTC. This gives the protein CASSQDSTTYNEQFF. The rearrangement uses TRBV3-1 (or the pseudogene TRBV3-2) and TRBJ2-1, with D hard to call. The germline V and J ends were trimmed by 0 bases and 2 bases, with 8 bases remaining between them. From germline, CDR1 is LGHDT and CDR2 YNNKEL (reference sequence). The CDR3 loop spans 15 amino acids.

The chain couples TRBV12-3 or TRBV12-4 to TRBJ2-5; possibly TRBD1 for D (6 bases). The CDR3 has 13 residues. The V end was cut by 3 bases, the J end by 7 bases, with 12 bases between. CDR3: CASSLGALGTQYF. The DNA of the CDR3 is TGTGCCAGCAGTTTGGGGGCCTTAGGGACCCAGTACTTC.

The chain links TRBV20-1 to TRBJ2-7; D gene uncertain. CDR3 size: 12 residues. Trimming removed 4 bases from V and 2 bases from J, with 9 bases in between. The germline CDR1 and CDR2 sequences are DFQATT and SNEGSKA (reference sequence). The CDR3 sequence: CSATDKTYEQYF. The DNA for the CDR3 is TGCAGTGCTACTGACAAGACCTACGAGCAGTACTTC.

J is TRBJ1-3 and V is TRBV29-1; tentatively, D is TRBD1 (5 bases). With 3 bases removed from V and 2 bases from J, the gap between germline ends came to 8 bases. Germline CDR1 SQVTM, CDR2 ANQGSEA. The CDR3 runs 13 residues. The CDR3 bases are TGCAGCGTTGAGGCGGGGGCTGGAAACACCATATATTTT. This codes for CSVEAGAGNTIYF.

In its sample, this clone was seen once. This chain connects TRBV28 to TRBJ1-1; D is unclear. Trimming removed 10 bases from V and 1 base from J, with 10 bases in between. Germline lookup yields CDR1 MDHEN and CDR2 SYDVKM. The CDR3 covers 12 residues. The CDR3 spells CATCEGNTEAFF. CDR3 bases: TGTGCCACCTGTGAAGGGAACACTGAAGCTTTCTTT.

This chain joins TRBV28 and TRBJ2-4, with TRBD1 matching 10 bases. CDR1 MDHEN and CDR2 SYDVKM come from the germline V gene. The CDR3 has 11 amino acids. The V gene end was trimmed by 8 bases and the J gene end by 8 bases; junction bases not matched to a gene: 0. CDR3: CASGQGDIQYF. The CDR3 nucleotides read TGTGCCAGCGGACAGGGGGACATTCAGTACTTC. Complete variable domain (other parts from reference TRBV28 and TRBJ2-4): DVKVTQSSRYLVKRTGEKVFLECVQDMDHENMFWYRQDPGLGLRLIYFSYDVKMKEKGDIPEGYSVSREKKERFSLILESASTNQTSMYLCASGQGDIQYFGAGTRLSVL.

The chain's CDR3 is CASSQEREDEQFF. CDR3 nucleotide sequence: TGCGCCAGCAGCCAAGAAAGGGAGGATGAGCAGTTCTTC. The chain couples TRBV4-3 to TRBJ2-1; maybe TRBD2 (6 bases). The V gene lost 0 bases and the J gene lost 8 bases, with 8 bases spanning the gap. Germline assignment: CDR1 LGHNA and CDR2 YSLEER. This CDR3 spans 13 amino acids.

The J gene is TRBJ2-7, the V gene TRBV7-9, with 9 bases identical to TRBD1. With 0 bases clipped from V and 3 bases from J, the junction kept 6 bases outside the gene matches. This CDR3 is built from 16 residues. CDR1 and CDR2 from the germline V gene are SEHNR and FQNEAQ (reference sequence). The CDR3 loop reads CASSLAGGGQGYEQYF. The CDR3, as DNA: TGTGCCAGCAGCTTAGCTGGGGGGGGACAGGGCTACGAGCAGTACTTC.

The J gene is TRBJ2-1, the V gene TRBV12-3 or TRBV12-4; no definite D call. CDR3 size: 13 residues. Trimming removed 2 bases at V and 13 bases at J, with 15 bases between. The CDR3 DNA is TGTGCCAGCAGTTTAAGAGATTCAGGCTCTCAGTTCTTC. Translation gives CASSLRDSGSQFF.

The chain has TRBV11-2 and TRBJ1-6; no clear D. The CDR3 is made up of 12 amino acids. Germline V lookup: CDR1 SGHAT, CDR2 FQNNGV. V gave up 8 bases and J gave up 3 bases, with 5 bases separating them. The DNA of the CDR3 is TGTGCCAGCCGGGGCTATAATTCACCCCTCCACTTT. As protein: CASRGYNSPLHF.

The rearrangement joins TRBV2 to TRBJ1-4; D remains ambiguous. The CDR3 spans 14 residues. V lost 3 bases, J lost 4 bases, and 9 bases lay in between. Germline V gene lookup returns CDR1 SNHLY and CDR2 FYNNEI. CDR3 in amino acids: CASSEEAGNEKLFF. Here the CDR3 DNA reads TGTGCCAGCAGTGAGGAGGCGGGTAATGAAAAACTGTTTTTT.

The rearrangement uses TRBV27 and TRBJ2-3, with 8 positions matching TRBD2. CDR1 is MNHEY, CDR2 SMNVEV, per germline (reference sequence). J lost 6 bases, V lost 6 bases, and 17 bases had no gene match. The CDR3 is 17 amino acids. The CDR3 DNA reads TGTGCCAGCAGAGTTTACCCCCGCGGGGGGCCGAAGGATACGCAGTATTTT. It specifies CASRVYPRGGPKDTQYF.

The V and J genes are TRBV7-2 and TRBJ2-7, with D unclear. V lost 1 base and J 0 bases, leaving 7 bases between the germline ends. The CDR3 totals 14 residues. Germline V gives CDR1 SGHTA, CDR2 FQGNSA. The CDR3 DNA sequence: TGTGCCAGCAGCTTAGTTGCAGGCTCCTACGAGCAGTACTTC. It specifies CASSLVAGSYEQYF.

This clone has only one observation. The genes are TRBV7-2 and TRBJ1-2; D possibly corresponds to TRBD1 (5 bases). This CDR3 contains 15 residues. The V gene's germline CDR1 is SGHTA and CDR2 FQGNSA. Trimming cost V 3 bases and J 7 bases, with 18 bases left between them. The DNA of the CDR3 is TGTGCCAGCAGCTTGGGACTACCGGGACCTCTTGGCTACACCTTC. Amino acid sequence: CASSLGLPGPLGYTF.

This chain links TRBV2 with TRBJ2-5, with TRBD2 matching over 10 bases. Germline values: CDR1 SNHLY, CDR2 FYNNEI. J was trimmed by 5 bases and V by 8 bases; bases with no gene match: 20. CDR3 size: 18 residues. The DNA of the CDR3 is TGTGCCAGCGGGGCGGGGATAGCGGGGGGCGGATTCTGGGAGACCCAGTACTTC. This encodes CASGAGIAGGGFWETQYF.

The chain employs TRBV15 and TRBJ1-2; D is uncertain. V was clipped by 0 bases and J by 3 bases, with 8 bases between them. Germline-derived CDR1 and CDR2 are LNHNV and YYDKDF (reference sequence). The CDR3 sequence is 14 residues long. CDR3 in amino acids: CATSRDVAYYGYTF. The CDR3 bases are TGTGCCACCAGCAGAGATGTGGCGTACTATGGCTACACCTTC.

This CDR3 reads CASSYIPGAAGETQYF. CDR3 DNA sequence: TGTGCCAGCAGTTACATCCCGGGGGCAGCGGGGGAGACCCAGTACTTC. The genes are TRBV6-2 or TRBV6-3 and TRBJ2-5; weak D call: TRBD2 (7 bases). Trimming took off 2 bases at V and 5 bases at J, with 18 bases between the two ends. The germline gives CDR1 MNHEY, CDR2 SVGEGT. The CDR3 has 16 amino acids.

This chain links TRBV5-6 with TRBJ1-6; 8 positions agree with TRBD1. The CDR3 loop spans 15 amino acids. V lost 2 bases, J lost 10 bases, and 8 bases stayed unmatched. Germline CDR1 is SGHDT and CDR2 is YYEEEE. This CDR3 is CASSFQDREGSPLHF. The CDR3 DNA follows: TGTGCCAGCAGCTTTCAGGACAGGGAAGGCTCACCCCTCCACTTT.

V and J are TRBV25-1 and TRBJ2-7; a weak D match, TRBD2 (6 bases). Germline V lookup: CDR1 MGHDK, CDR2 SYGVNS. The CDR3 totals 15 residues. The V gene lost 3 bases and the J gene lost 4 bases, with 16 bases spanning the gap. For the CDR3, the DNA is TGTGCCAGCAGTGAGTCCACGGGAGCAGAGTACGAGCAGTACTTC. Protein sequence: CASSESTGAEYEQYF.

J is TRBJ1-3 and V is TRBV7-9; D uncertain. This CDR3 is 12 amino acids long. Trimming left V 5 bases short and J 3 bases short, with 5 bases between. Germline CDR1 is SEHNR and CDR2 is FQNEAQ (reference sequence). In DNA form, the CDR3 reads TGTGCCAGCAGCCGCCTTGGAAACACCATATATTTT. Its translation is CASSRLGNTIYF. Looking up the rest from reference TRBV7-9 and TRBJ1-3 gives the full variable domain: DTGVSQNPRHKITKRGQNVTFRCDPISEHNRLYWYRQTLGQGPEFLTYFQNEAQLEKSRLLSDRFSAERPKGSFSTLEIQRTEQGDSAMYLCASSRLGNTIYFGEGSWLTVV.

J is TRBJ1-2 and V is TRBV12-5, with 7 bases lining up with TRBD1. This CDR3 comprises 15 residues. The V gene end was trimmed by 1 base and the J gene end by 4 bases; junction bases not matched to a gene: 6. Germline V gene lookup returns CDR1 LGHNT and CDR2 FRNRAP. CDR3 in DNA: TGTGCTAGTGGTTTGGGACAGGGCGATCCCTATGGCTACACCTTC. This gives the protein CASGLGQGDPYGYTF.

The chain links TRBV28 to TRBJ2-7; possibly TRBD2 for D (5 bases). The CDR3 is made up of 11 amino acids. V was clipped by 8 bases and J by 5 bases, with 10 bases between them. Germline loops: CDR1 MDHEN, CDR2 SYDVKM. The CDR3 sequence is CASGSLNEQYF. The CDR3 DNA follows: TGTGCCAGCGGGAGTCTAAACGAGCAGTACTTC.

The chain couples TRBV15 to TRBJ1-5; 7 bases line up with TRBD1. This CDR3 is 15 amino acids long. Germline V gene data show CDR1 as LNHNV and CDR2 as YYDKDF (reference sequence). J gave up 3 bases and V 6 bases, and 8 bases lay outside the gene matches. The CDR3 is CATRDGTDFNQPQHF. DNA of the CDR3: TGTGCCACCAGGGACGGGACAGACTTCAATCAGCCCCAGCATTTT.

The rearrangement links TRBV4-3 to TRBJ1-2; 7 nucleotides match TRBD1. Germline CDR1 is LGHNA and CDR2 is YSLEER. The ends lost 1 base at V and 4 bases at J; junction bases unmatched: 6. The CDR3 totals 15 residues. CDR3 sequence: CASSQVAQGFYGYTF. For the CDR3, the DNA is TGCGCCAGCAGCCAAGTGGCACAGGGGTTCTATGGCTACACCTTC.

The gene calls are TRBV6-2 or TRBV6-3 and TRBJ1-1; 8 nucleotides align to TRBD1. The CDR3 spans 13 residues. The V gene's germline CDR1 is MNHEY and CDR2 SVGEGT. J gave up 4 bases and V 5 bases, and 3 bases lay outside the gene matches. The CDR3 bases are TGTGCCAGCAGTCGGACAGGGATCACTGAAGCTTTCTTT. Amino acids: CASSRTGITEAFF.

The J gene is TRBJ1-5, the V gene TRBV4-2; D is ambiguous. The CDR3 is 12 residues long. Germline CDR1 LGHNA, CDR2 YNFKEQ. The ends were cut back, 3 bases at V and 6 bases at J, with 6 bases in the middle. CDR3 coding DNA: TGTGCCAGCAGCCATGATATTCAGCCCCAGCATTTT. This translates into CASSHDIQPQHF.